The 28 T cell receptor beta chains below all came from one sample that was sequenced in a study of blood T cells in healthy people across ages. Primers used in a second PCR of roughly 6 to 12 cycles were a sample-barcoded 5' primer and a J-beta primer mix. TCRdb fed the 5' RACE reads into MiXCR, producing one record per CDR3 protein. The sample yields roughly 500,000 distinct CDR3 sequences, about 25% seen once. The material sequenced was blood. The receptors shown here come from a woman between 65 and 79 years old in good health.

The chain has TRBV6-1 and TRBJ1-2; no reliable D call. V gave up 0 bases and J gave up 0 bases, with 8 bases separating them. Germline V gives CDR1 MNHNS, CDR2 SASEGT. The CDR3 runs 15 residues. The CDR3 coding sequence is TGTGCCAGCAGTGAAGCCGACGGCGCTAACTATGGCTACACCTTC. Translating it yields CASSEADGANYGYTF.

In its sample, this clonotype was seen once. V and J are TRBV14 and TRBJ1-2; no definite D call. The germline gives CDR1 SGHDN, CDR2 FVKESK. The V and J ends lost 4 bases and 8 bases respectively, with 14 bases between them. The CDR3 extends over 13 amino acids. This chain's CDR3 is CASSPSRERGYTF. In DNA, the CDR3 is TGTGCCAGCAGCCCCTCCCGAGAGAGGGGCTACACCTTC. Supplemented by reference TRBV14 and TRBJ1-2, the full variable domain reads EAGVTQFPSHSVIEKGQTVTLRCDPISGHDNLYWYRRVMGKEIKFLLHFVKESKQDESGMPNNRFLAERTGGTYSTLKVQPAELEDSGVYFCASSPSRERGYTFGSGTRLTVV.

The chain employs TRBV3-1 and TRBJ2-1; TRBD2 agrees at 8 bases. The germline gives CDR1 LGHDT, CDR2 YNNKEL (reference sequence). The CDR3 runs 15 residues. V shed 1 base, J shed 5 bases, and the junction held 4 bases outside the gene matches. CDR3 sequence: CASSQAGGPHNEQFF. The CDR3 nucleotides read TGTGCCAGCAGCCAAGCGGGGGGGCCTCACAATGAGCAGTTCTTC.

This clonotype turned up a few times. The J gene is TRBJ2-1, the V gene TRBV9; D assignment may be TRBD1 or TRBD2 (6 bases each). CDR1 and CDR2 (germline): SGDLS, YYNGEE. V was pared by 4 bases and J by 0 bases, with 23 bases between. The CDR3 extends over 19 amino acids. CDR3 bases: TGTGCCAGCAGCACCCCGGGGGCGTTTTCCCTCAGCTCCTACAATGAGCAGTTCTTC. It codes for CASSTPGAFSLSSYNEQFF.

The chain recombines TRBV14 with TRBJ1-1; 8 positions match TRBD1. After removal of 4 bases from V and 4 bases from J, the junction contained 14 bases not matched to a gene. The CDR3 covers 17 residues. Germline V lookup: CDR1 SGHDN, CDR2 FVKESK. Here the CDR3 reads CASSPSGQGVISTEAFF. CDR3 coding DNA: TGTGCCAGCAGCCCCTCCGGACAGGGCGTGATAAGCACTGAAGCTTTCTTT.

This clonotype was seen a handful of times. This chain connects TRBV6-5 to TRBJ2-6; D may be TRBD1 (6 bases). Trimming took off 5 bases at V and 0 bases at J, with 17 bases between the two ends. This CDR3 has 18 residues. Germline V gene sequence: CDR1 MNHEY, CDR2 SVGAGI. CDR3 in DNA: TGTGCCAGCAGTGTACTGGGGACACTGCTCTCTGGGGCCAACGTCCTGACTTTC. Protein: CASSVLGTLLSGANVLTF.

The rearrangement uses TRBV7-2 and TRBJ2-5; D is perhaps TRBD2 (7 bases). V shed 5 bases and J shed 3 bases, with 13 bases lying between them. In germline, CDR1 is SGHTA, CDR2 FQGNSA. The CDR3 totals 14 residues. In nucleotides, the CDR3 is TGTGCCAGCAGCCTCCGGGGGGCGAAAGAGACCCAGTACTTC. It yields the protein CASSLRGAKETQYF.

This clonotype showed up just a few times. This chain joins TRBV6-1 and TRBJ2-5; D perhaps matches TRBD2 (5 bases). Germline V CDR1 and CDR2: MNHNS, SASEGT. Trimming shortened V by 6 bases and J by 2 bases, and 10 bases separated the two germline ends. This CDR3 has 13 amino acids. CDR3 sequence: CASSVDYQETQYF. The DNA of the CDR3 is TGTGCCAGCAGCGTCGACTATCAAGAGACCCAGTACTTC.

At least ten counts were recorded for this clonotype. V gene TRBV6-2 or TRBV6-3 combines with J gene TRBJ1-2; 8 bases agree with TRBD1. Germline CDR1 is MNHEY and CDR2 is SVGEGT. V was pared by 8 bases and J by 7 bases, with 6 bases of the junction left unmatched. The CDR3 covers 12 residues. CDR3 loop: CASSTGGRGYTF. CDR3 coding DNA: TGTGCCAGCTCAACAGGGGGTCGTGGCTACACCTTC.

This clonotype was counted a single time. The rearrangement joins TRBV4-3 to TRBJ2-5; D is possibly TRBD1 or TRBD2 (5 bases each). Gene TRBJ2-1 matches the end of the DNA better, so the J call may be wrong. Germline V gene data show CDR1 as LGHNA and CDR2 as YSLEER. The CDR3 extends over 15 amino acids. In nucleotides, the CDR3 is TGCGCCAGCAGCCCCGACGGGGCCGGCTGGAATGAGCAGTTCTTC. Protein product: CASSPDGAGWNEQFF.

The chain employs TRBV28 and TRBJ1-3; weak D call: TRBD1 (6 bases). With 8 bases removed from V and 0 bases from J, the gap between germline ends came to 11 bases. Germline lookup yields CDR1 MDHEN and CDR2 SYDVKM. The CDR3 runs to 14 residues. CDR3 in DNA: TGTGCCAGCCATACAGGGAGCTCTGGAAACACCATATATTTT. Its translation: CASHTGSSGNTIYF.

This clonotype was detected only once. At one boundary the junction diverges from the germline segment, which might be a read error. The chain combines TRBV7-2 with TRBJ2-3, with TRBD2 matching over 9 bases. The CDR3 runs to 19 residues. CDR1 is SGHTA and CDR2 is FQGNSA in the germline V gene. The DNA for the CDR3 is TGTGCCAGCAGCTTAAAGCGGGGGGCTACTGGGCTGAGCACAGATACGCGGTATTTT. This gives the protein CASSLKRGATGLSTDTRYF.

This clonotype has just a few counts. The gene calls are TRBV20-1 and TRBJ1-5; D perhaps matches TRBD1 (5 bases). The CDR3 spans 13 residues. With 3 bases removed from V and 10 bases from J, the gap between germline ends came to 16 bases. Germline loops: CDR1 DFQATT, CDR2 SNEGSKA (reference sequence). Here the CDR3 reads CSARGRMDPPQHF. CDR3 DNA: TGCAGTGCTAGGGGGCGGATGGATCCTCCCCAGCATTTT.

The rearrangement uses TRBV7-2 and TRBJ2-4; the D gene could be TRBD1 or TRBD2 (5 bases each). Germline lookup yields CDR1 SGHTA and CDR2 FQGNSA. The ends were cut back, 5 bases at V and 7 bases at J, with 15 bases in the middle. CDR3 length equals 14 residues. CDR3 in amino acids: CASSIVSGTNIQYF. The CDR3, as DNA: TGTGCCAGCAGCATAGTTTCAGGGACCAACATTCAGTACTTC.

The rearrangement uses TRBV20-1 and TRBJ2-1, with D perhaps TRBD1 (5 bases). The CDR3 totals 12 residues. Germline V gene data show CDR1 as DFQATT and CDR2 as SNEGSKA (reference sequence). Trimming took 2 bases from V and 10 from J, leaving 12 bases between them. For the CDR3, the DNA is TGCAGTGCTAGATCAGGGCTATTGGAGCAGTTCTTC. The encoded protein is CSARSGLLEQFF.

The J gene is TRBJ1-6, the V gene TRBV6-1; TRBD1 agrees at 10 bases. The germline V gene encodes CDR1 MNHNS and CDR2 SASEGT. Losses at the gene ends were 8 bases for V and 7 bases for J; bases not matched to a gene: 8. The CDR3 has 15 amino acids. In DNA, the CDR3 is TGTGCCAGCGGGAGGACAGGGGGATCAAATTCACCCCTCCACTTT. This sequence encodes CASGRTGGSNSPLHF.

This clonotype was seen a handful of times. The chain employs TRBV3-1 and TRBJ1-2, with TRBD1 as a possible D gene (5 bases). V was cut by 0 bases and J by 4 bases, with 12 bases left in between. In germline, CDR1 is LGHDT, CDR2 YNNKEL (reference sequence). The CDR3 spans 15 residues. CDR3 DNA sequence: TGTGCCAGCAGCCAAGATCGGACAAGGACCTATGGCTACACCTTC. Protein product: CASSQDRTRTYGYTF.

The chain links TRBV7-3 to TRBJ2-6; D is uncertain. CDR3 size: 15 residues. The germline V gene encodes CDR1 SGHTA and CDR2 FQGTGA. Trimming stripped 3 bases from V and 2 bases from J, with 8 bases between. The CDR3 protein is CASSFNNAGANVLTF. CDR3 nucleotide sequence: TGTGCCAGCAGCTTCAACAATGCTGGGGCCAACGTCCTGACTTTC. The variable domain in full, with the rest retrieved from reference TRBV7-3 and TRBJ2-6, is GAGVSQTPSNKVTEKGKYVELRCDPISGHTALYWYRQSLGQGPEFLIYFQGTGAADDSGLPNDRFFAVRPEGSVSTLKIQRTERGDSAVYLCASSFNNAGANVLTFGAGSRLTVL.

Concerning this clonotype itself: At one end the junction does not follow the germline gene, possibly because of a read error. The rearrangement joins TRBV9 to TRBJ1-2, with a tentative D call TRBD1 (5 bases). Germline CDR1 and CDR2: SGDLS and YYNGEE. The CDR3 has 17 amino acids. DNA of the CDR3: TGTGCCAGCAGCGTAGCCCCGAAATCAGGGTCTAACCATGGCTACACCTTC. Its translation: CASSVAPKSGSNHGYTF.

The chain has TRBV9 and TRBJ2-1; TRBD2 matches 14 bases. The CDR3 runs to 16 residues. V was pared by 4 bases and J by 7 bases, with 7 bases of the junction left unmatched. Germline V CDR1 and CDR2: SGDLS, YYNGEE. The CDR3 nucleotides read TGTGCCAGCAGCACGGGACTAGCGGGAGTTGATAATGAGCAGTTCTTC. This encodes CASSTGLAGVDNEQFF.

The chain joins TRBV12-5 to TRBJ2-3, with 8 bases identical to TRBD2. Trimming at V came to 2 bases and at J to 0 bases, leaving 10 bases not matched to a gene. Germline CDR1 reads LGHNT; CDR2 reads FRNRAP. The CDR3 spans 18 residues. The CDR3 coding sequence is TGTGCTAGTGGTTTGAGCGGGGGAGGCGAATCAAGCACAGATACGCAGTATTTT. Protein: CASGLSGGGESSTDTQYF.

The chain is built from TRBV9 and TRBJ1-4, with a possible D match to TRBD1 (5 bases). Between the trimmed V and J ends, which lost 0 bases and 8 bases, there was a span of 17 bases. CDR3 length: 16 residues. CDR1 is SGDLS, CDR2 YYNGEE, per germline. The CDR3 is CASSVDIRKGKEKLFF. As DNA, the CDR3 is TGTGCCAGCAGCGTAGATATCAGGAAGGGGAAAGAAAAACTGTTTTTT.

This clonotype was counted between two and nine times. The chain combines TRBV6-5 with TRBJ2-5, with 9 bases fitting TRBD1. Germline CDR1 reads MNHEY; CDR2 reads SVGAGI. J was trimmed by 4 bases and V by 4 bases; bases with no gene match: 13. The length of the CDR3 is 17 residues. The CDR3 is CASSSTGGNSLVETQYF. For the CDR3, the DNA is TGTGCCAGCAGTTCAACAGGGGGCAACTCCTTGGTAGAGACCCAGTACTTC.

Concerning this clonotype: At one end, the junction sequence differs from germline, possibly due to a read error. This chain connects TRBV11-2 to TRBJ2-3, with D possibly matching TRBD1 (6 bases). Per germline, CDR1 SGHAT and CDR2 FQNNGV. The length of the CDR3 is 13 residues. The DNA for the CDR3 is TGTACCAGCAGCCAGGGGCGGACAGATACGCAGTATTTT. It codes for CTSSQGRTDTQYF.

This clonotype has a handful of counts. For the CDR3, the DNA is TGCGCCAGCAGCTTGGAGACAGGGATTTACGAGCAGTACTTC. Translated: CASSLETGIYEQYF. The chain combines TRBV5-1 with TRBJ2-7, with 7 positions matching TRBD1. The germline CDR1 and CDR2 sequences are SGHRS and YFSETQ. This CDR3 contains 14 residues. V lost 0 bases and J lost 4; bases outside the gene matches: 4.

The genes are TRBV5-1 and TRBJ1-2; D is perhaps TRBD1 (6 bases). Germline-derived CDR1 and CDR2 are SGHRS and YFSETQ. The CDR3 is made up of 14 amino acids. Trimming cost V 6 bases and J 3 bases, with 15 bases left between them. The CDR3, as DNA: TGCGCCAGCACGGGGGGCTCCCATGACTATGGCTACACCTTC. It translates to CASTGGSHDYGYTF.

The V call is TRBV20-1, the J call TRBJ1-4; TRBD1 agrees at 7 bases. CDR1 and CDR2 (germline): DFQATT, SNEGSKA (reference sequence). Losses at the gene ends were 6 bases for V and 7 bases for J; bases not matched to a gene: 8. The CDR3 covers 13 residues. In DNA, the CDR3 is TGCAGTGCAACGGACAGGCTGGGTGAAAAACTGTTTTTT. Translation gives CSATDRLGEKLFF.

At least ten counts were recorded for this clonotype. The V call is TRBV5-1, the J call TRBJ1-4, with D maybe TRBD1 (5 bases). The germline CDR1 and CDR2 sequences are SGHRS and YFSETQ. V was trimmed by 4 bases and J by 6 bases, leaving 16 bases between them. The CDR3 extends over 15 amino acids. CDR3 sequence reads: CASSTGRGVDEKLFF. Here the CDR3 DNA reads TGCGCCAGCAGCACCGGACGGGGGGTTGATGAAAAACTGTTTTTT.